Listed here are 18 T cell receptor beta chains from one sample, sequenced in a study of CD4 T cells in relation to SARS-CoV-2 and coronaviruses. For these receptors, no antigen is known. CD4+ T cells from unexposed donors were obtained before the COVID-19 pandemic (2011-2018). After approximately ten days of culture, CD4+ T cells were isolated. Only in-frame clones appear in the TCRdb table, and some are missing; sequencing was by immunoSEQ multiplex PCR. The sample contains about 21,000 clones, approximately 70% of which appear only once. Sequencing was carried out using CD4+ T cells from PBMCs, cultured in vitro. The receptors come from a human donor in good health.

The chain is built from TRBV6-6 and TRBJ2-7, with unresolved D. The V end was cut by 0 bases, the J end by 1 base, with 10 bases between. The germline V gene has CDR1 MNHNY and CDR2 SVGAGI (reference sequence). There are 15 residues in the CDR3. CDR3 in amino acids: CASSYSMLPSYEQYF. Written as DNA, the CDR3 is TGTGCCAGCAGTTACTCGATGCTCCCATCCTACGAGCAGTACTTC.

V gene TRBV5-1 combines with J gene TRBJ1-1; no clear D gene. The CDR3 extends over 14 amino acids. Germline assignment: CDR1 SGHRS and CDR2 YFSETQ. Trimming left V 0 bases short and J 1 base short, with 7 bases between. As DNA, the CDR3 is TGCGCCAGCAGCTTGGGGTCCCCGAACACTGAAGCTTTCTTT. Translated: CASSLGSPNTEAFF.

J is TRBJ1-2 and V is TRBV28, with D perhaps matching TRBD1 (5 bases). Between the trimmed V and J ends, which lost 4 bases and 4 bases, there was a span of 13 bases. Germline CDR1 MDHEN, CDR2 SYDVKM. This CDR3 contains 14 residues. Here the CDR3 reads CASSSSGMSYGYTF. The CDR3 region has the DNA TGTGCCAGCAGTTCCTCAGGGATGAGCTATGGCTACACCTTC.

A few counts support this clone. The chain is built from TRBV3-1 (or the pseudogene TRBV3-2) and TRBJ2-2; D is undetermined. Germline V gives CDR1 LGHDT, CDR2 YNNKEL (reference sequence). Trimming shortened V by 4 bases and J by 6 bases, and 9 bases separated the two germline ends. The length of the CDR3 is 13 residues. The CDR3 region is CASSPLGSGELFF. In DNA, the CDR3 is TGTGCCAGCAGCCCATTGGGGTCCGGGGAGCTGTTTTTT.

J is TRBJ2-3 and V is TRBV18; no clear D gene. V shed 5 bases and J shed 1 base, with 13 bases lying between them. CDR3 size: 15 residues. CDR1 KGHSH and CDR2 LQKENI come from the germline V gene. The CDR3 here is CASSIVFDRTDTQYF. The DNA for the CDR3 is TGTGCCAGCTCAATTGTGTTTGATCGCACAGATACGCAGTATTTT.

By frequency in the sample, this clone is medium-sized (0.01 to 0.1%). The chain is built from TRBV6-2 or TRBV6-3 and TRBJ1-1; D gene uncertain. CDR1 MNHEY and CDR2 SVGEGT come from the germline V gene. This CDR3 has 14 residues. Trimming removed 2 bases from V and 10 bases from J, with 17 bases in between. CDR3 residues: CASSYGADIGAAFF. The CDR3 nucleotides are TGTGCCAGCAGTTACGGCGCGGATATTGGCGCAGCTTTCTTT.

The chain carries TRBV9 and TRBJ2-3; no reliable D call. Germline assignment: CDR1 SGDLS and CDR2 YYNGEE. The CDR3 extends over 15 amino acids. Trimming removed 0 bases at V and 0 bases at J, with 8 bases between. The chain's CDR3 is CASSVGSVSTDTQYF. The CDR3 DNA reads as TGTGCCAGCAGCGTAGGATCGGTTAGCACAGATACGCAGTATTTT.

The chain links TRBV10-3 to TRBJ1-3, with D unclear. V lost 2 bases, J lost 5 bases, and 13 bases lay in between. In germline, CDR1 is ENHRY, CDR2 SYGVKD. CDR3 length: 15 residues. CDR3: CAISEGSAPRNTIYF. The CDR3 DNA follows: TGTGCCATCAGTGAGGGCAGCGCTCCAAGAAACACCATATATTTT.

Only a few counts were recorded for this clone. The chain recombines TRBV25-1 with TRBJ1-2; D uncertain. This CDR3 region has 12 residues. In germline, CDR1 is MGHDK, CDR2 SYGVNS. Trimming removed 3 bases at V and 8 bases at J, with 10 bases between. For the CDR3, the DNA is TGTGCCAGCAGTGATTCGGGATGGGGCTACACCTTC. It encodes CASSDSGWGYTF.

The rearrangement links TRBV7-9 to TRBJ2-1; no reliable D call. The germline V gene has CDR1 SEHNR and CDR2 FQNEAQ (reference sequence). This CDR3 spans 13 amino acids. Trimming took off 2 bases at V and 5 bases at J, with 7 bases between the two ends. CDR3 bases: TGTGCCAGCAGCTTAAACACCAACAATGAGCAGTTCTTC. As protein: CASSLNTNNEQFF.

This clone was recorded a few times. The chain combines TRBV6-1 with TRBJ1-6; TRBD1 is a possible D gene (5 bases). CDR3 length equals 12 residues. Looked up from germline, CDR1 is MNHNS and CDR2 is SASEGT. The V and J ends lost 0 bases and 14 bases respectively, with 8 bases between them. CDR3 DNA: TGTGCCAGCAGTGAAGCCGTGGGGGCCCTCCACTTT. Translation gives CASSEAVGALHF.

The chain is built from TRBV10-1 and TRBJ2-1, with D maybe TRBD1 (6 bases). The CDR3 loop spans 15 amino acids. CDR1 and CDR2 from the germline V gene are WNHNN and SYGVQD (reference sequence). V dropped 3 bases and J dropped 7 bases, with 16 bases sitting between them. The CDR3 nucleotides read TGCGCCAGCAGTGACCGGCAGACAGGTATGAATGAGCAGTTCTTC. It is translated as CASSDRQTGMNEQFF.

The V gene is TRBV7-9, the J gene TRBJ2-3; TRBD1 is a possible D gene (6 bases). V was clipped by 6 bases and J by 2 bases, with 18 bases between them. Germline values: CDR1 SEHNR, CDR2 FQNEAQ (reference sequence). The CDR3 runs to 16 residues. The CDR3 DNA reads as TGTGCCAGCAGGGACCTGGGACAACCCTACACAGATACGCAGTATTTT. Translation gives CASRDLGQPYTDTQYF.

This clone was counted a single time. The V gene is TRBV3-1 (or the pseudogene TRBV3-2), the J gene TRBJ2-7; 8 bases are a match to TRBD2. The CDR3 length is 15 residues. Germline V gene data show CDR1 as LGHDT and CDR2 as YNNKEL (reference sequence). V gave up 4 bases and J gave up 5 bases; unmatched junction bases: 10. The CDR3 DNA is TGTGCCAGCAGCCGACTGGGACTAGAATCCGACGAGCAGTACTTC. Encoded protein: CASSRLGLESDEQYF.

The chain recombines TRBV6-5 with TRBJ2-1; maybe TRBD1 (6 bases). V gave up 6 bases and J gave up 9 bases, with 15 bases separating them. Germline CDR1 and CDR2: MNHEY and SVGAGI. This CDR3 comprises 13 residues. The DNA of the CDR3 is TGTGCCAGCAGGAGCGCAGGGGACCCTGAGCAGTTCTTC. It codes for CASRSAGDPEQFF.

The chain carries TRBV5-6 and TRBJ1-1; no clear D. The CDR3 totals 13 residues. In germline, CDR1 is SGHDT, CDR2 YYEEEE. The germline V and J ends were trimmed by 0 bases and 4 bases, with 7 bases remaining between them. The CDR3 DNA follows: TGTGCCAGCAGCTTGGCCTACACCACTGAAGCTTTCTTT. This translates into CASSLAYTTEAFF.

The chain joins TRBV25-1 to TRBJ1-2, with D unresolved. This CDR3 spans 13 amino acids. Trimming left V 0 bases short and J 2 bases short, with 4 bases between. Germline-derived CDR1 and CDR2 are MGHDK and SYGVNS. CDR3 DNA: TGTGCCAGCAGTGAATATCGGAACTATGGCTACACCTTC. It is translated as CASSEYRNYGYTF.

The gene calls are TRBV7-9 and TRBJ1-2; no reliable D call. Germline CDR1 is SEHNR and CDR2 is FQNEAQ (reference sequence). The CDR3 is made up of 17 amino acids. V lost 1 base and J 4 bases, leaving 19 bases between the germline ends. CDR3 sequence: CASSLVAGSGGTYGYTF. The CDR3 nucleotides are TGTGCCAGCAGCTTAGTGGCCGGTAGTGGTGGTACCTATGGCTACACCTTC.